Shown below are 26 T cell receptor beta chains from a single sample sequenced in a study of identical twins. One entry per CDR3 protein, called by TCRdb with MiXCR from the 5' RACE reads. The profile shows more than 1.5 million distinct CDR3 sequences, around 29% of them singletons. Sequencing used cord blood. All receptors come from a newborn girl in good health.

This clonotype was observed a few times. The rearrangement links TRBV12-3 or TRBV12-4 to TRBJ1-6; no clear D. Deletions cut 8 bases from V and 7 bases from J, with 9 bases between. This CDR3 is built from 12 residues. The CDR3 protein is CASRLRNSPLHF. The CDR3 DNA follows: TGTGCCAGCCGTCTCCGAAATTCACCCCTCCACTTT.

Points on this clonotype: At one boundary the junction diverges from the germline segment, which might be a read error. V gene TRBV7-2 combines with J gene TRBJ2-4, with D tentatively TRBD1 (5 bases). The assigned J gene may be wrong: the sequence end matches TRBJ2-7 better. The CDR3 spans 15 residues. The germline gives CDR1 SGHTA, CDR2 FQGNSA. The CDR3 region is CASGLDTGRYYEQYF. CDR3 in DNA: TGTGCCAGCGGCTTAGATACAGGTCGGTACTACGAGCAGTACTTC.

The chain links TRBV27 to TRBJ1-2; D call uncertain. The V gene lost 0 bases and the J gene lost 3 bases, with 8 bases spanning the gap. Per the germline V gene, CDR1 is MNHEY and CDR2 is SMNVEV (reference sequence). The CDR3 runs 14 residues. The CDR3 here is CASSLSASYYGYTF. The CDR3 nucleotides are TGTGCCAGCAGTTTATCCGCCAGCTACTATGGCTACACCTTC.

This chain joins TRBV6-1 and TRBJ2-4; 12 nucleotides align to TRBD2. The DNA matches TRBJ2-7 better at its end, which makes the J call doubtful. The CDR3 length is 14 residues. Germline values: CDR1 MNHNS, CDR2 SASEGT. In DNA, the CDR3 is TGTGCCAGCGACCTAGCGGGAGGGCCTTACGAGCAGTACTTC. As protein: CASDLAGGPYEQYF.

The chain employs TRBV25-1 and TRBJ1-6; D perhaps matches TRBD1 (5 bases). V lost 2 bases, J lost 7 bases, and 15 bases lay in between. The CDR3 covers 16 residues. The germline V gene has CDR1 MGHDK and CDR2 SYGVNS. CDR3 sequence reads: CASSEVRDRGNSPLHF. The CDR3 bases are TGTGCCAGCAGTGAAGTCAGGGACCGGGGGAATTCACCCCTCCACTTT.

As concerns this clonotype: A much more abundant neighbour one base away suggests this may be a read error. This chain uses TRBV11-2 with TRBJ2-5; no reliable D call. This CDR3 spans 13 amino acids. With 5 bases removed from V and 11 bases from J, the gap between germline ends came to 18 bases. Per the germline V gene, CDR1 is SGHAT and CDR2 is FQNNGV. CDR3 nucleotides: TGTGCCAGCAGCCCCATTAAAGCGAATGAGCAGTACTTC. Protein: CASSPIKANEQYF.

J is TRBJ1-2 and V is TRBV20-1; no clear D. The CDR3 contains 13 residues. CDR1 is DFQATT, CDR2 SNEGSKA, per germline (reference sequence). V lost 1 base to trimming and J lost 1 base, with 7 bases between them. CDR3 residues: CSARALDNYGYTF. CDR3 nucleotide sequence: TGCAGTGCTAGAGCTCTGGATAACTATGGCTACACCTTC.

In its sample, this clonotype was seen a few times. This chain uses TRBV24-1 with TRBJ2-2; TRBD1 matches 10 bases. The junction had 2 bases not matched to a gene; V was cut back by 4 bases and J by 1 base. Germline V gene sequence: CDR1 KGHDR, CDR2 SFDVKD. This CDR3 is 16 amino acids long. For the CDR3, the DNA is TGTGCCACCAGTGAGGGACAGGGGCTGAACACCGGGGAGCTGTTTTTT. Protein product: CATSEGQGLNTGELFF.

The table lists this clonotype with a count of one. J is TRBJ1-1 and V is TRBV28; TRBD1 is a possible D gene (5 bases). V was shortened by 7 bases and J by 3 bases, with 12 bases between the two germline ends. The CDR3 spans 13 residues. In germline, CDR1 is MDHEN, CDR2 SYDVKM. The CDR3 DNA sequence: TGTGCCAGCAAGAGTGGAGGGGACACTGAAGCTTTCTTT. Residues: CASKSGGDTEAFF. Looking up the rest from reference TRBV28 and TRBJ1-1 gives the full variable domain: DVKVTQSSRYLVKRTGEKVFLECVQDMDHENMFWYRQDPGLGLRLIYFSYDVKMKEKGDIPEGYSVSREKKERFSLILESASTNQTSMYLCASKSGGDTEAFFGQGTRLTVV.

This clonotype was observed at least ten times. CDR3 protein: CASSFWSANYGYTF. In DNA form, the CDR3 reads TGTGCCAGCAGCTTTTGGTCAGCTAACTATGGCTACACCTTC. V gene TRBV5-5 combines with J gene TRBJ1-2; no clear D. Germline CDR1 SGHKS, CDR2 YYEKEE (reference sequence). Deletions cut 2 bases from V and 0 bases from J, with 8 bases between. The CDR3 is made up of 14 amino acids. Combining the CDR3 with reference TRBV5-5 and TRBJ1-2 gives the whole variable domain DAGVTQSPTHLIKTRGQQVTLRCSPISGHKSVSWYQQVLGQGPQFIFQYYEKEERGRGNFPDRFSARQFPNYSSELNVNALLLGDSALYLCASSFWSANYGYTFGSGTRLTVV.

The chain joins TRBV3-1 to TRBJ1-1; D gene unclear. Germline CDR1 is LGHDT and CDR2 is YNNKEL (reference sequence). The CDR3 has 15 residues. Trimming took 3 bases from V and 4 from J, leaving 15 bases between them. CDR3 sequence: CASSHPVLGSTEAFF. In DNA, the CDR3 is TGTGCCAGCAGCCACCCGGTGTTGGGGTCCACTGAAGCTTTCTTT.

At least ten counts were recorded for this clonotype. The CDR3 sequence: CSLTPGTKTDTQYF. In nucleotides, the CDR3 is TGCAGCCTTACACCCGGGACTAAAACAGATACGCAGTATTTT. The chain couples TRBV29-1 to TRBJ2-3; 7 bases line up with TRBD2. The length of the CDR3 is 14 residues. Germline V CDR1 and CDR2: SQVTM, ANQGSEA. V lost 8 bases and J lost 3; bases outside the gene matches: 11.

The rearrangement uses TRBV7-9 and TRBJ2-1; 7 bases are shared with TRBD2. The CDR3 is 14 amino acids. CDR1 and CDR2 (germline): SEHNR, FQNEAQ (reference sequence). J was trimmed by 7 bases and V by 4 bases; bases with no gene match: 7. CDR3 residues: CASSSGLVSNEQFF. The CDR3 DNA follows: TGTGCCAGCAGCTCCGGACTAGTGAGTAATGAGCAGTTCTTC.

This sequence joins TRBV7-2 and TRBJ2-7; 11 bases fit TRBD2. Looked up from germline, CDR1 is SGHTA and CDR2 is FQGNSA. The CDR3 consists of 16 residues. J was trimmed by 2 bases and V by 3 bases; bases with no gene match: 6. The DNA for the CDR3 is TGTGCCAGCAGCTTGACTAGCGGGGCCCAAGCCTACGAGCAGTACTTC. Translated, it gives CASSLTSGAQAYEQYF.

This chain links TRBV20-1 with TRBJ1-5; D gene ambiguous. V was trimmed by 0 bases and J by 0 bases, leaving 18 bases between them. This CDR3 comprises 18 residues. The germline CDR1 and CDR2 sequences are DFQATT and SNEGSKA (reference sequence). CDR3 DNA sequence: TGCAGTGCTAGAGATCTGGGCGAGGAGACAATTAGCAATCAGCCCCAGCATTTT. This translates into CSARDLGEETISNQPQHF.

The chain recombines TRBV20-1 with TRBJ2-5; D not certain. There are 17 residues in the CDR3. From germline, CDR1 is DFQATT and CDR2 SNEGSKA (reference sequence). V gave up 0 bases and J gave up 2 bases, with 19 bases separating them. CDR3 loop: CSARDGRLTSLQETQYF. For the CDR3, the DNA is TGCAGTGCTAGAGATGGGCGGTTAACCTCTTTACAAGAGACCCAGTACTTC.

The gene calls are TRBV4-2 and TRBJ1-4, with 7 bases matching TRBD1. The V gene's germline CDR1 is LGHNA and CDR2 YNFKEQ. V was clipped by 0 bases and J by 8 bases; unmatched bases: 6. This CDR3 region has 15 residues. CDR3 residues: CASSQEPRGGEKLFF. The CDR3 DNA follows: TGTGCCAGCAGCCAAGAGCCCAGGGGGGGGGAAAAACTGTTTTTT.

The chain is built from TRBV12-3 or TRBV12-4 and TRBJ2-5; 10 nucleotides align to TRBD2. J gave up 11 bases and V 5 bases, and 17 bases lay outside the gene matches. The CDR3 loop spans 16 amino acids. This chain's CDR3 is CASSPLTSGFYNEQYF. The CDR3 coding sequence is TGTGCCAGCAGTCCGTTGACTAGCGGGTTCTACAATGAGCAGTACTTC.

The gene calls are TRBV20-1 and TRBJ1-6, with TRBD1 identical over 8 bases. The CDR3 consists of 14 residues. Germline V gene data show CDR1 as DFQATT and CDR2 as SNEGSKA (reference sequence). Trimming took 3 bases from V and 7 from J; bases not matched to a gene: 5. In DNA, the CDR3 is TGCAGTGCTAGTATCGGACAGGGCAATTCACCCCTCCACTTT. This codes for CSASIGQGNSPLHF.

This chain's CDR3 is CASSSVGQNPYTF. As DNA, the CDR3 is TGCGCCAGCAGCTCGGTGGGACAGAACCCCTACACCTTC. The chain carries TRBV5-1 and TRBJ1-2; 7 nucleotides agree with TRBD1. Germline assignment: CDR1 SGHRS and CDR2 YFSETQ. V lost 3 bases and J lost 10; bases outside the gene matches: 9. The CDR3 contains 13 residues.

The chain links TRBV20-1 to TRBJ2-1; 12 nucleotides line up with TRBD2. The CDR3 extends over 14 amino acids. The trim removed 6 bases at V and 6 bases at J, leaving 6 bases unmatched. Germline CDR1 DFQATT, CDR2 SNEGSKA (reference sequence). The CDR3 reads CSAFRTSGTNEQFF. The CDR3 DNA reads as TGCAGTGCCTTTCGGACTAGCGGGACCAATGAGCAGTTCTTC.

The chain combines TRBV9 with TRBJ2-5; tentatively, D is TRBD1 or TRBD2 (5 bases each). V lost 5 bases, J lost 0 bases, and 11 bases lay in between. CDR1 and CDR2 (germline): SGDLS, YYNGEE. There are 14 residues in the CDR3. The CDR3 spells CASSWGTDQETQYF. CDR3 bases: TGTGCCAGCAGTTGGGGGACGGACCAAGAGACCCAGTACTTC.

There are a few counts of this clonotype. V usage is TRBV10-1 and J usage is TRBJ2-5; 10 bases are a match to TRBD1. Judging by the DNA end, TRBJ2-7 fits better; the J call may be wrong. The germline V gene encodes CDR1 WNHNN and CDR2 SYGVQD (reference sequence). The CDR3 totals 15 residues. The DNA of the CDR3 is TGCGCCAGCAGTGACGGGGGGACAGGGGCTGACGAGCAGTACTTC. Protein product: CASSDGGTGADEQYF.

V usage is TRBV5-1 and J usage is TRBJ2-3, with 10 bases fitting TRBD2. This CDR3 has 17 residues. Trimming took 1 base from V and 4 from J; bases not matched to a gene: 9. The V gene's germline CDR1 is SGHRS and CDR2 YFSETQ. CDR3 nucleotides: TGCGCCAGCAGCTTGATGTCTAGCGGGGGAGGGCCAGATACGCAGTATTTT. Translation gives CASSLMSSGGGPDTQYF.

This clonotype was observed a handful of times. The rearrangement uses TRBV6-6 and TRBJ2-1; tentative D call: TRBD2 (6 bases). The J call may be faulty, since TRBJ2-7 better matches the DNA end. Germline values: CDR1 MNHNY, CDR2 SVGAGI (reference sequence). The CDR3 consists of 15 residues. Written as DNA, the CDR3 is TGTGCCAGCAGTTACGAGACTAGTAGCCACAATGAGCAGTACTTC. Its protein is CASSYETSSHNEQYF.

This sequence joins TRBV5-1 and TRBJ2-7; D unresolved. The germline V gene encodes CDR1 SGHRS and CDR2 YFSETQ. Trimming took off 1 base at V and 0 bases at J, with 11 bases between the two ends. This CDR3 is built from 15 residues. CDR3 in amino acids: CASSLRDHYSYEQYF. In DNA form, the CDR3 reads TGCGCCAGCAGCTTGCGCGACCATTACTCCTACGAGCAGTACTTC.